What follows is one T cell receptor (beta chain) and its context. Its antigen is not known. This CDR3 is 16 amino acids long. Trimming took 0 bases from V and 1 from J; bases not matched to a gene: 4. CDR1 and CDR2 (germline): SGHKS, YYEKEE (reference sequence). Sample-barcoded 5' priming and a J-beta primer mix drove a second PCR of 7 to 11 cycles. TCRdb independently ran MiXCR on the 5' RACE reads; one entry per CDR3 protein. The sample contains roughly 1,000,000 distinct CDR3 sequences, 25% of which appear only once. This sample is part of a study of blood T cells in healthy people across ages. Broader study findings: CMV status of donors was unknown, possibly confounding expanded clonotype changes.

These sequences were also reported in another study, on T cells of mothers and their children. Per that study: About six children, together with their three healthy Caucasian mothers, made up the donors.

The sequenced material came from blood. This chain uses TRBV5-5 with TRBJ1-5, with 7 bases aligning to TRBD1. This clonotype was sampled from a girl aged 2-10 years in good health. Here the CDR3 DNA reads TGTGCCAGCAGCTTGGGGACAGGAGGAAGCAATCAGCCCCAGCATTTT. Residues: CASSLGTGGSNQPQHF.